The 18 T cell receptor beta chains below come from one sample, sequenced in a study of long-term antiretroviral therapy in people with HIV. The authors ran the immunoSEQ assay, v3.0, at survey level. The repertoire was sequenced with immunoSEQ multiplex PCR; TCRdb's copy has only in-frame clones and lacks some. Seen here are around 30,000 clones, about 95% observed once, and the top ten hold roughly 7.3%. The source was unsorted PBMCs, collected 5.3 years after starting antiretroviral therapy. The origin of the receptors is a man aged 25-45 years with HIV.

This chain uses TRBV7-8 with TRBJ1-2; D is unresolved. Germline values: CDR1 SGHVS, CDR2 FQNEAQ. Trimming took off 6 bases at V and 4 bases at J, with 21 bases between the two ends. CDR3 length equals 16 residues. For the CDR3, the DNA is TGTGCCAGCAGTCCCCCCATAAGTCACAAGTCCTATGGCTACACCTTC. Translation gives CASSPPISHKSYGYTF.

V usage is TRBV4-1 and J usage is TRBJ2-7; 13 bases are shared with TRBD2. The CDR3 has 18 residues. V lost 5 bases, J lost 7 bases, and 17 bases stayed unmatched. The germline V gene has CDR1 MGHRA and CDR2 YSYEKL. This CDR3 is CASSSGRVIGTSGTEQYF. The CDR3 coding sequence is TGCGCCAGCAGCTCCGGTAGGGTAATCGGGACTAGCGGGACGGAGCAGTACTTC.

V gene TRBV18 combines with J gene TRBJ1-1; weak D call: TRBD1 (5 bases). Trimming took off 3 bases at V and 11 bases at J, with 13 bases between the two ends. This CDR3 is 12 amino acids long. Germline-derived CDR1 and CDR2 are KGHSH and LQKENI. CDR3 protein: CASSPGAPTAFF. The CDR3, as DNA: TGTGCCAGCTCACCCGGGGCCCCAACGGCTTTCTTT.

The rearrangement links TRBV5-1 to TRBJ1-1, with a tentative D call TRBD1 (6 bases). The V end lost 3 bases, the J end lost 6 bases, and 21 bases lay between the germline ends. Germline V lookup: CDR1 SGHRS, CDR2 YFSETQ. This CDR3 has 16 amino acids. CDR3 region: CASSSGANRVAPEAFF. The CDR3 coding sequence is TGCGCCAGCAGCTCAGGCGCTAACAGGGTTGCTCCTGAAGCTTTCTTT.

The rearrangement joins TRBV19 to TRBJ2-1, with a possible D match to TRBD2 (7 bases). Germline CDR1 and CDR2: LNHDA and SQIVND (reference sequence). This CDR3 is built from 13 residues. V gave up 5 bases and J gave up 7 bases, with 12 bases separating them. The DNA of the CDR3 is TGTGCCAGTAGTTCCAGGGGAGGGAATGAGCAGTTCTTC. Its protein product is CASSSRGGNEQFF.

Details on this clone: Other DNA sequences in the sample encode the same CDR3. The J gene is TRBJ2-3, the V gene TRBV29-1, with D tentatively TRBD1 (5 bases). V gave up 1 base and J gave up 2 bases, with 10 bases separating them. The V gene's germline CDR1 is SQVTM and CDR2 ANQGSEA. The length of the CDR3 is 14 residues. The CDR3 loop reads CSVEGQGFTDTQYF. CDR3 DNA sequence: TGCAGCGTTGAAGGCCAGGGATTCACAGATACGCAGTATTTT.

The chain is built from TRBV11-1 and TRBJ2-5; D is undetermined. The CDR3 is 12 amino acids. V was trimmed by 5 bases and J by 0 bases, leaving 4 bases between them. Germline lookup yields CDR1 SGHAT and CDR2 FQDESV (reference sequence). DNA of the CDR3: TGTGCCAGCAGCACCTACCAAGAGACCCAGTACTTC. Translating gives CASSTYQETQYF.

A single count supports this clone. Here the CDR3 DNA reads TGTGCCAGCAGTCTCCGTCCATCAGAGACCCAGTACTTC. Its translation: CASSLRPSETQYF. V usage is TRBV6-5 and J usage is TRBJ2-5; D uncertain. V was trimmed by 5 bases and J by 4 bases, leaving 11 bases between them. The CDR3 consists of 13 residues. Germline V gene lookup returns CDR1 MNHEY and CDR2 SVGAGI.

CDR3 in DNA: TGTGCCAGCAGCTCTACCCAGGGGAGACGCGGGGAGCTGTTTTTT. Its translation is CASSSTQGRRGELFF. The rearrangement links TRBV11-2 to TRBJ2-2, with a possible D match to TRBD1 (6 bases). The CDR3 spans 15 residues. Germline-derived CDR1 and CDR2 are SGHAT and FQNNGV. With 4 bases removed from V and 7 bases from J, the gap between germline ends came to 16 bases.

The chain uses TRBV6-4 and TRBJ1-2, with 11 bases identical to TRBD1. The J segment lost 4 bases and the V segment lost 0 bases, leaving 4 bases of the junction unmatched. CDR1 is MRHNA and CDR2 is SNTAGT in the germline V gene. This CDR3 has 16 residues. The DNA for the CDR3 is TGTGCCAGCAGTGACTCGACTGGGACAGGGGGCTATGGCTACACCTTC. Encoded protein: CASSDSTGTGGYGYTF.

The rearrangement joins TRBV7-3 to TRBJ2-1; 7 bases are shared with TRBD2. The CDR3 extends over 13 amino acids. The V gene end was trimmed by 5 bases and the J gene end by 8 bases; junction bases not matched to a gene: 6. Germline V gene lookup returns CDR1 SGHTA and CDR2 FQGTGA. The CDR3 region is CASSRDYADEQFF. The CDR3 DNA is TGTGCCAGCAGCCGGGACTACGCCGATGAGCAGTTCTTC.

V usage is TRBV11-2 and J usage is TRBJ1-1; 10 bases agree with TRBD1. The CDR3 is 15 residues long. Germline loops: CDR1 SGHAT, CDR2 FQNNGV. Unmatched junction bases numbered 6, after V lost 5 bases and J lost 3 bases. CDR3 amino acids: CASSLWTGGDTEAFF. The CDR3 nucleotides read TGTGCCAGCAGCCTGTGGACAGGGGGGGACACTGAAGCTTTCTTT.

This chain uses TRBV7-9 with TRBJ1-2, with D possibly being TRBD1 (6 bases). The CDR3 is made up of 13 amino acids. CDR1 is SEHNR, CDR2 FQNEAQ, per germline (reference sequence). V lost 5 bases to trimming and J lost 8 bases, with 15 bases between them. The CDR3 DNA is TGTGCCAGCAGCGTACAGGGTCGTAAAGGCTACACCTTC. As protein: CASSVQGRKGYTF.

V and J are TRBV5-1 and TRBJ2-7; D is perhaps TRBD1 or TRBD2 (6 bases each). Germline loops: CDR1 SGHRS, CDR2 YFSETQ. V lost 6 bases to trimming and J lost 4 bases, with 20 bases between them. This CDR3 is built from 15 residues. CDR3: CASTEGVGGFYEQYF. As DNA, the CDR3 is TGCGCCAGCACCGAGGGGGTGGGGGGCTTTTACGAGCAGTACTTC.

The V call is TRBV5-1, the J call TRBJ1-2; maybe TRBD1 (6 bases). Germline V CDR1 and CDR2: SGHRS, YFSETQ. V lost 0 bases and J 3 bases, leaving 12 bases between the germline ends. The CDR3 covers 15 residues. Written as DNA, the CDR3 is TGCGCCAGCAGCTTGGGGACAGTATTCGACTATGGCTACACCTTC. Translating gives CASSLGTVFDYGYTF. Combining the CDR3 with reference TRBV5-1 and TRBJ1-2 gives the whole variable domain KAGVTQTPRYLIKTRGQQVTLSCSPISGHRSVSWYQQTPGQGLQFLFEYFSETQRNKGNFPGRFSGRQFSNSRSEMNVSTLELGDSALYLCASSLGTVFDYGYTFGSGTRLTVV.

The chain has TRBV6-6 and TRBJ2-1; a possible D gene is TRBD2 (6 bases). Per the germline V gene, CDR1 is MNHNY and CDR2 is SVGAGI (reference sequence). This CDR3 spans 14 amino acids. Trimming took 2 bases from V and 9 from J, leaving 14 bases between them. The CDR3, as DNA: TGTGCCAGCAGTTACGAAGGGGCCGGGAGTGAGCAGTTCTTC. Amino acid sequence: CASSYEGAGSEQFF.

V and J are TRBV29-1 and TRBJ2-7; D might be TRBD2 (6 bases). CDR3 length: 12 amino acids. Trimming took off 5 bases at V and 0 bases at J, with 8 bases between the two ends. The V gene's germline CDR1 is SQVTM and CDR2 ANQGSEA. CDR3 sequence: CSVNGGSYEQYF. The CDR3, as DNA: TGCAGCGTTAACGGGGGCTCCTACGAGCAGTACTTC.

The chain carries TRBV28 and TRBJ1-2; no reliable D call. Germline CDR1 is MDHEN and CDR2 is SYDVKM. The length of the CDR3 is 16 residues. With 6 bases removed from V and 4 bases from J, the gap between germline ends came to 21 bases. The CDR3 bases are TGTGCCAGCAGGTCCCTCCTCCTCAGACGGGGCTATGGCTACACCTTC. This translates into CASRSLLLRRGYGYTF.